The 32 T cell receptor beta chains in this list originate from one sample, sequenced in a study of blood T cells in healthy people across ages. Sample-barcoded 5' priming and a J-beta primer mix drove a second PCR of about 6 to 12 cycles. TCRdb called the 5' RACE reads again in MiXCR, with one record for every CDR3 protein. Of approximately 730,000 distinct CDR3 sequences listed, 40% to 45% are singletons. The material sequenced was blood. Receptors originate from a woman aged 55-70 years in good health.

The rearrangement links TRBV20-1 to TRBJ2-1; TRBD2 matches 7 bases. CDR1 is DFQATT, CDR2 SNEGSKA, per germline (reference sequence). The CDR3 covers 15 residues. The V segment lost 6 bases and the J segment 0 bases; nucleotides outside the gene matches: 8. The CDR3 loop is CSAPGREFSYNEQFF. In nucleotides, the CDR3 is TGCAGTGCCCCCGGGCGGGAGTTCTCCTACAATGAGCAGTTCTTC.

The chain couples TRBV20-1 to TRBJ2-5; D unclear. Germline CDR1 and CDR2: DFQATT and SNEGSKA (reference sequence). Trimming took off 3 bases at V and 0 bases at J, with 5 bases between the two ends. The CDR3 spans 12 residues. DNA for the CDR3: TGCAGTGCTAGGGCTGACCAAGAGACCCAGTACTTC. Residues: CSARADQETQYF.

This chain uses TRBV5-1 with TRBJ2-7, with 11 bases aligning to TRBD1. V lost 4 bases to trimming and J lost 6 bases; unmatched junction nucleotides: 9. The CDR3 has 15 residues. Germline CDR1 and CDR2: SGHRS and YFSETQ. CDR3 sequence: CASSEKTGTGGEQYF. The CDR3 region has the DNA TGCGCCAGCAGCGAAAAAACCGGGACAGGGGGCGAGCAGTACTTC.

As for this clonotype: One end of the junction fails to match germline, which may point to a read error. This chain links TRBV7-2 with TRBJ2-1; TRBD2 matches 8 bases. The germline gives CDR1 SGHTA, CDR2 FQGNSA. The CDR3 covers 17 residues. The CDR3 nucleotides read TGTGCCAGTAGCTCTCCACTAACGGGAGGGCCTGAAAATGAGCAGTTCTTC. This translates into CASSSPLTGGPENEQFF. Complete variable domain (other parts from reference TRBV7-2 and TRBJ2-1): GAGVSQSPSNKVTEKGKDVELRCDPISGHTALYWYRQSLGQGLEFLIYFQGNSAPDKSGLPSDRFSAERTGGSVSTLTIQRTQQEDSAVYLCASSSPLTGGPENEQFFGPGTRLTVL.

The J gene is TRBJ2-1, the V gene TRBV30; 7 bases fit TRBD2. V shed 4 bases and J 6 bases; nucleotides not matched to a gene: 9. There are 14 residues in the CDR3. Germline V gene lookup returns CDR1 GTSNPN and CDR2 SVGIG (reference sequence). The CDR3 region has the DNA TGTGCCTGGAAGAGTCTAGCGGCTACCAATGAGCAGTTCTTC. This gives the protein CAWKSLAATNEQFF.

This clonotype has a single count. This chain links TRBV20-1 with TRBJ1-1, with D unresolved. CDR3 length equals 12 residues. Trimming cost V 7 bases and J 5 bases, with 14 bases left between them. Germline CDR1 DFQATT, CDR2 SNEGSKA (reference sequence). The CDR3 protein is CSVPVVGTEAFF. For the CDR3, the DNA is TGCAGTGTCCCGGTTGTCGGGACTGAAGCTTTCTTT.

V and J are TRBV20-1 and TRBJ2-1, with 14 bases lining up with TRBD2. This CDR3 is built from 16 residues. The germline V gene encodes CDR1 DFQATT and CDR2 SNEGSKA (reference sequence). Trimming cost V 6 bases and J 2 bases; bases outside gene matches: 6. The CDR3: CSAGTSGSGAYNEQFF. The DNA for the CDR3 is TGCAGTGCCGGGACTAGCGGGAGTGGGGCCTACAATGAGCAGTTCTTC.

This chain connects TRBV7-8 to TRBJ2-6, with no clear D. The V gene's germline CDR1 is SGHVS and CDR2 FQNEAQ. The V gene lost 5 bases and the J gene lost 0 bases, with 8 bases spanning the gap. The CDR3 spans 15 residues. DNA of the CDR3: TGTGCCAGCAGCGGTTTTCGCTCTGGGGCCAACGTCCTGACTTTC. Residues: CASSGFRSGANVLTF.

The J gene is TRBJ2-2, the V gene TRBV12-3 or TRBV12-4; 9 bases match TRBD1. V gave up 1 base and J gave up 4 bases; unmatched junction bases: 4. The CDR3 length is 16 residues. CDR3 in amino acids: CASSLGTGGLTGELFF. The CDR3 DNA is TGTGCCAGCAGTTTAGGAACAGGGGGCCTCACCGGGGAGCTGTTTTTT.

A few counts support this clonotype. The J gene is TRBJ2-1, the V gene TRBV11-2, with D unclear. CDR1 is SGHAT, CDR2 FQNNGV, per germline. Trimming removed 0 bases from V and 8 bases from J, with 14 bases in between. The CDR3 has 15 residues. The CDR3 sequence is CASSLERGPVYEQFF. The CDR3 coding sequence is TGTGCCAGCAGCTTAGAACGAGGTCCGGTCTATGAGCAGTTCTTC.

A few counts support this clonotype. This rearrangement joins TRBV20-1 to TRBJ2-3; 10 bases match TRBD1. The CDR3 covers 15 residues. The V gene end was trimmed by 7 bases and the J gene end by 5 bases; junction bases not matched to a gene: 12. Looked up from germline, CDR1 is DFQATT and CDR2 is SNEGSKA (reference sequence). Written as DNA, the CDR3 is TGCAGTGTACGACCGGGACAGGGGCTTGGAGATACGCAGTATTTT. Residues: CSVRPGQGLGDTQYF.

J is TRBJ2-5 and V is TRBV6-1; D gene unclear. The assigned J gene may be wrong: the sequence end matches TRBJ2-7 better. The V gene's germline CDR1 is MNHNS and CDR2 SASEGT. This CDR3 spans 15 amino acids. CDR3 nucleotides: TGTGCCAGCAGTGTTAGACTTTCACCCGAGGACGAGCAGTACTTC. Translating it yields CASSVRLSPEDEQYF.

The chain is built from TRBV3-1 and TRBJ2-5, with 8 bases that match TRBD2. This CDR3 has 15 residues. In germline, CDR1 is LGHDT, CDR2 YNNKEL (reference sequence). Unmatched junction bases numbered 7, after V lost 3 bases and J lost 4 bases. The CDR3 region is CASSQFCGGLETQYF. The CDR3 DNA is TGTGCCAGCAGCCAGTTTTGCGGGGGGTTAGAGACCCAGTACTTC.

The chain uses TRBV25-1 and TRBJ2-4; TRBD1 aligns across 7 bases. Per the germline V gene, CDR1 is MGHDK and CDR2 is SYGVNS. V lost 6 bases to trimming and J lost 7 bases; unmatched junction nucleotides: 6. The CDR3 sequence is 13 residues long. In DNA form, the CDR3 reads TGTGCCAGCAGCCGACAGGGTAGTAACATTCAGTACTTC. This translates into CASSRQGSNIQYF.

CDR3 protein: CASSLGEGWRGYTF. CDR3 sequence (DNA): TGTGCCAGCAGCCTCGGGGAGGGATGGCGTGGCTACACCTTC. The chain recombines TRBV3-1 with TRBJ1-2; D call uncertain. Germline loops: CDR1 LGHDT, CDR2 YNNKEL (reference sequence). Trimming took off 4 bases at V and 7 bases at J, with 16 bases between the two ends. CDR3 length: 14 amino acids.

This clonotype was picked up one time. The J gene is TRBJ2-3, the V gene TRBV6-1; tentative D call: TRBD2 (6 bases). CDR3 length: 16 residues. In germline, CDR1 is MNHNS, CDR2 SASEGT. The V end was cut by 5 bases, the J end by 8 bases, with 23 bases between. CDR3 in DNA: TGTGCCAGCAGTAAAAGACTTAACGGGGGAGAAGGTACGCAGTATTTT. This encodes CASSKRLNGGEGTQYF.

The CDR3 bases are TGTGCCAGCAGTTTCATCCGCGGGAGAAGGGACGAGCAGTACTTC. Protein sequence: CASSFIRGRRDEQYF. The chain recombines TRBV28 with TRBJ2-7, with 7 bases matching TRBD2. This CDR3 region has 15 residues. Germline assignment: CDR1 MDHEN and CDR2 SYDVKM. V shed 3 bases and J 5 bases; nucleotides not matched to a gene: 10.

The rearrangement uses TRBV20-1 and TRBJ2-7; a possible D gene is TRBD2 (5 bases). This CDR3 has 14 residues. V was shortened by 0 bases and J by 4 bases, with 13 bases between the two germline ends. Germline V gives CDR1 DFQATT, CDR2 SNEGSKA (reference sequence). The CDR3 sequence is CSARDWTGSYEQYF. CDR3 nucleotides: TGCAGTGCTAGAGATTGGACGGGGTCGTACGAGCAGTACTTC.

In DNA form, the CDR3 reads TGTGCCAGCAGTTTTGGGGGGGAGCTGTTTTTT. Amino acids: CASSFGGELFF. V usage is TRBV12-3 or TRBV12-4 and J usage is TRBJ2-2; D not resolved. Deletions cut 3 bases from V and 8 bases from J, with 4 bases between. The CDR3 spans 11 residues.

This clonotype was found a few times. The V call is TRBV27, the J call TRBJ2-1; TRBD2 matches 8 bases. The CDR3 extends over 16 amino acids. Germline lookup yields CDR1 MNHEY and CDR2 SMNVEV (reference sequence). V shed 3 bases, J shed 3 bases, and the junction held 7 bases outside the gene matches. CDR3 loop: CASSFLSGTNYNEQFF. CDR3 coding DNA: TGTGCCAGCAGTTTCCTTAGCGGGACTAACTACAATGAGCAGTTCTTC.

This clonotype showed up just a few times. The chain recombines TRBV27 with TRBJ2-1; TRBD1 aligns across 7 bases. Germline lookup yields CDR1 MNHEY and CDR2 SMNVEV (reference sequence). CDR3 length equals 15 residues. The V gene end was trimmed by 7 bases and the J gene end by 7 bases; junction bases not matched to a gene: 13. The CDR3 bases are TGTGCCAGCATCGGACAGGCCCGAGGTTTGAATGAGCAGTTCTTC. Protein: CASIGQARGLNEQFF.

This clonotype has just a few counts. The rearrangement joins TRBV20-1 to TRBJ2-7; D possibly corresponds to TRBD1 (6 bases). V lost 3 bases and J 2 bases, leaving 11 bases between the germline ends. Per germline, CDR1 DFQATT and CDR2 SNEGSKA (reference sequence). CDR3 size: 13 residues. The CDR3 sequence is CSARTGTTYEQYF. CDR3 coding DNA: TGCAGTGCTAGGACAGGTACGACCTACGAGCAGTACTTC.

This chain joins TRBV4-3 and TRBJ1-1; D gene unclear. The germline V gene has CDR1 LGHNA and CDR2 YSLEER. The CDR3 has 14 residues. Trimming left V 0 bases short and J 4 bases short, with 9 bases between. DNA of the CDR3: TGCGCCAGCAGCCAAGAGATACGGGGCACTGAAGCTTTCTTT. It yields the protein CASSQEIRGTEAFF.

A word on this clonotype: One end of the junction fails to match germline, which may point to a read error. The chain links TRBV6-5 to TRBJ1-5; TRBD1 agrees at 7 bases. CDR1 is MNHEY, CDR2 SVGAGI, per germline. The CDR3 extends over 13 amino acids. The CDR3 DNA follows: TGTGCCGGCAGTTCAGGGGGTTTTCAGCCCCAGCATTTT. It translates to CAGSSGGFQPQHF.

Details on this clonotype: Relative to the germline gene, one junction end is altered; a read error may explain this. The chain is built from TRBV27 and TRBJ1-1; no clear D. The germline V gene encodes CDR1 MNHEY and CDR2 SMNVEV (reference sequence). CDR3 length: 13 amino acids. The DNA for the CDR3 is TGTGCCAGCAGTTTAAGTTGGCAAACTGAGGCTTTCTTT. Its protein product is CASSLSWQTEAFF.

This clonotype is a singleton in its sample. This may stem from a read error, because a much larger clone lies one nucleotide away. Here the CDR3 reads CASSQDPGGEQYF. The CDR3 coding sequence is TGCGCCAGCAGCCAAGACCCAGGGGGCGAGCAGTACTTC. The rearrangement uses TRBV4-1 and TRBJ2-7; 7 bases match TRBD1. This CDR3 spans 13 amino acids. Germline V CDR1 and CDR2: MGHRA, YSYEKL. V lost 0 bases, J lost 6 bases, and 2 bases stayed unmatched.

This clonotype was detected once. The rearrangement joins TRBV20-1 to TRBJ1-5; the D gene is possibly TRBD1 (6 bases). The CDR3 has 15 residues. V shed 6 bases and J shed 4 bases, with 19 bases lying between them. The germline V gene encodes CDR1 DFQATT and CDR2 SNEGSKA (reference sequence). The CDR3, as DNA: TGCAGTGCGCCAGAAGGGGGGGTAGGGAATCAGCCCCAGCATTTT. It codes for CSAPEGGVGNQPQHF.

This rearrangement joins TRBV5-1 to TRBJ2-5, with 12 bases identical to TRBD2. Germline V CDR1 and CDR2: SGHRS, YFSETQ. Trimming cost V 2 bases and J 2 bases; bases outside gene matches: 4. This CDR3 spans 16 amino acids. CDR3 region: CASSFGTSGLQETQYF. The CDR3, as DNA: TGCGCCAGCAGCTTTGGGACTAGCGGGTTGCAAGAGACCCAGTACTTC.

This chain links TRBV3-1 with TRBJ2-5, with D perhaps TRBD2 (6 bases). Between the trimmed V and J ends, which lost 0 bases and 11 bases, there was a span of 16 bases. The CDR3 extends over 14 amino acids. The germline CDR1 and CDR2 sequences are LGHDT and YNNKEL (reference sequence). Here the CDR3 DNA reads TGTGCCAGCAGCCAAGATAAAACTAGCTGTGAGCAGTACTTC. This encodes CASSQDKTSCEQYF.

V usage is TRBV18 and J usage is TRBJ2-1, with 10 bases aligning to TRBD2. CDR3 length: 16 amino acids. Germline assignment: CDR1 KGHSH and CDR2 LQKENI. V shed 3 bases and J 2 bases; nucleotides not matched to a gene: 4. CDR3 loop: CASSPPAGGTYNEQFF. The CDR3, as DNA: TGTGCCAGCTCACCCCCAGCGGGGGGGACCTACAATGAGCAGTTCTTC.

V gene TRBV6-5 combines with J gene TRBJ2-2, with TRBD2 identical over 11 bases. With 0 bases clipped from V and 7 bases from J, the junction kept 4 bases outside the gene matches. The CDR3 covers 16 residues. CDR1 is MNHEY and CDR2 is SVGAGI in the germline V gene. Here the CDR3 DNA reads TGTGCCAGCAGTTACTCTAGCGGGAGGGTAGGCGGGGAGCTGTTTTTT. The encoded protein is CASSYSSGRVGGELFF.

CDR3 sequence: CASSISTGNQPQHF. CDR3 coding DNA: TGTGCCAGCAGCATATCGACAGGGAATCAGCCCCAGCATTTT. The chain is built from TRBV6-2 or TRBV6-3 and TRBJ1-5, with 7 bases fitting TRBD1. In germline, CDR1 is MNHEY, CDR2 SVGEGT. With V trimmed by 6 bases and J by 4 bases, 6 bases remained unmatched. This CDR3 is 14 amino acids long.